Described below is a single T cell receptor beta chain sequence and its context. This CDR3 contains 19 residues. The protocol was immunoSEQ multiplex PCR, while the TCRdb copy is restricted to in-frame clones and leaves out a portion. This sample has some 2.3 million clones, with approximately 95% found just once. The data belong to a study of shared clonotypes between healthy human individuals. This clonotype was sampled from a man between 18 and 29 years old in good health. Some clones in this sample may be carry-over from other donors' samples. The sequenced sample consisted of naive CD4+ T cells from PBMCs. Noted subset: CD45RA+ positively selected. This sequence joins TRBV21-1 and TRBJ2-1; the DNA was not compared with TRBD1, the D call given in the table. TRBV21-1 is deemed a pseudogene. This chain's CDR3 is CASSKAGTGKRYQYNEQFF. The CDR3 DNA is TGTGCCAGCAGCAAAGCAGGGACAGGGAAAAGGTACCAATACAATGAGCAGTTCTTC.